A single T cell receptor beta chain is shown here with its context. The PCR made use of 60 Vbeta and 13 Jbeta primers. Using immunoSEQ multiplex PCR, the repertoire was profiled, and TCRdb retains in-frame clones only, with some absent. The sample has around 190,000 clones, about four fifths seen once. The source of the sample is a study of cytomegalovirus exposure and HLA in healthy donors. Whole-study context: Earlier findings included 90 million to 120 million unique TCR beta sequences obtained from 150 million to 200 million T cells.

This TCR came from a woman between 40 and 50 years old in good health and CMV-seronegative. The sample taken for sequencing was PBMCs.

CDR3 loop: CASSQGWQGFYGYTF. The CDR3 nucleotides read TGTGCCAGCAGCCAGGGGTGGCAGGGGTTCTATGGCTACACCTTC. The rearrangement links TRBV9 to TRBJ1-2, with a possible D match to TRBD1 (6 bases). The V gene lost 4 bases and the J gene lost 4 bases, with 17 bases spanning the gap. This CDR3 contains 15 residues. Germline V gene sequence: CDR1 SGDLS, CDR2 YYNGEE.